The 21 T cell receptor beta chains below come from one sample, sequenced in a study of cytomegalovirus exposure and HLA in healthy donors. Primers for the PCR totalled 60 Vbeta and 13 Jbeta. The repertoire was sequenced with immunoSEQ multiplex PCR; TCRdb's copy has only in-frame clones and lacks some. Of some 160,000 clones in the sample, 73% were seen once. The sequenced sample consisted of PBMCs. Receptor source: a woman aged 18-35 years in good health and CMV-seropositive.

The chain carries TRBV6-6 and TRBJ1-6; tentatively, D is TRBD1 (6 bases). Germline assignment: CDR1 MNHNY and CDR2 SVGAGI (reference sequence). V was shortened by 8 bases and J by 6 bases, with 11 bases between the two germline ends. The CDR3 contains 13 residues. The CDR3 sequence: CASEAGANSPLHF. The CDR3 DNA reads as TGTGCCAGCGAGGCAGGGGCTAATTCACCCCTCCACTTT.

This clone appeared a single time. The chain joins TRBV9 to TRBJ1-5, with 7 bases fitting TRBD1. This CDR3 has 18 amino acids. The germline V gene encodes CDR1 SGDLS and CDR2 YYNGEE. The junction had 14 bases not matched to a gene; V was cut back by 1 base and J by 4 bases. The CDR3: CASSVKPKQGPQNQPQHF. CDR3 bases: TGTGCCAGCAGCGTAAAGCCAAAACAGGGGCCCCAAAATCAGCCCCAGCATTTT.

In its sample, this clone was seen a few times. The chain uses TRBV7-2 and TRBJ2-3; a weak D match, TRBD2 (6 bases). Trimming removed 0 bases from V and 4 bases from J, with 8 bases in between. This CDR3 is built from 14 residues. Germline V gives CDR1 SGHTA, CDR2 FQGNSA. CDR3 protein: CASSLARESDTQYF. The CDR3 bases are TGTGCCAGCAGCTTAGCTCGGGAGTCAGATACGCAGTATTTT.

This clone occurred once. The J gene is TRBJ2-5, the V gene TRBV7-9; no clear D gene. In germline, CDR1 is SEHNR, CDR2 FQNEAQ (reference sequence). The CDR3 is 11 residues long. In DNA form, the CDR3 reads TGTGGCACCTCCTACGAGTCGGTGCAGTACTTC. Translating it yields CGTSYESVQYF. The complete variable domain, with remaining parts taken from reference TRBV7-9 and TRBJ2-5, reads DTGVSQNPRHKITKRGQNVTFRCDPISEHNRLYWYRQTLGQGPEFLTYFQNEAQLEKSRLLSDRFSAERPKGSFSTLEIQRTEQGDSAMYLCGTSYESVQYFGPGTRLLVL.

This chain connects TRBV7-6 to TRBJ2-5; D is undetermined. The CDR3 has 12 amino acids. Per the germline V gene, CDR1 is SGHVS and CDR2 is FNYEAQ. V lost 5 bases, J lost 8 bases, and 12 bases lay in between. The CDR3 bases are TGTGCCAGCAGCCTTGTTGGCGGAACCCAGTACTTC. This codes for CASSLVGGTQYF.

The chain links TRBV6-1 to TRBJ1-2; TRBD1 is a possible D gene (6 bases). V lost 7 bases and J lost 4, with 13 bases in between. The CDR3 extends over 13 amino acids. The germline gives CDR1 MNHNS, CDR2 SASEGT. This CDR3 reads CASTFGQIYGYTF. DNA for the CDR3: TGTGCCAGCACATTCGGACAGATCTATGGCTACACCTTC.

In this sample, this clone turned up a few times. The chain has TRBV10-3 and TRBJ1-2; possible D gene TRBD1, 5 bases. V gave up 3 bases and J gave up 3 bases, with 5 bases separating them. Germline values: CDR1 ENHRY, CDR2 SYGVKD. The CDR3 has 12 amino acids. The CDR3 bases are TGTGCCATCAGTGACAGGGACTATGGCTACACCTTC. This codes for CAISDRDYGYTF.

The J gene is TRBJ2-7, the V gene TRBV28, with 7 bases lining up with TRBD1. The germline V gene has CDR1 MDHEN and CDR2 SYDVKM. With V trimmed by 6 bases and J by 2 bases, 7 bases remained unmatched. The CDR3 covers 14 residues. The CDR3 sequence is CASSKSGQTYEQYF. In DNA form, the CDR3 reads TGTGCCAGCAGCAAATCGGGACAGACCTACGAGCAGTACTTC.

The chain carries TRBV7-2 and TRBJ1-2, with unresolved D. This CDR3 spans 13 amino acids. Deletions cut 1 base from V and 4 bases from J, with 7 bases between. Germline CDR1 and CDR2: SGHTA and FQGNSA. CDR3 coding DNA: TGTGCCAGCAGCTTAGGGGGAGTCTATGGCTACACCTTC. This translates into CASSLGGVYGYTF.

The chain combines TRBV7-2 with TRBJ2-2; tentatively, D is TRBD2 (6 bases). CDR3 length equals 14 residues. The germline V and J ends were trimmed by 6 bases and 3 bases, with 11 bases remaining between them. Germline V gives CDR1 SGHTA, CDR2 FQGNSA. The CDR3 coding sequence is TGTGCCAGCAGTCGGGGGATGGACACCGGGGAGCTGTTTTTT. Amino acid sequence: CASSRGMDTGELFF.

This chain connects TRBV6-5 to TRBJ2-5, with a weak D call TRBD1 (6 bases). The J call may be in error: the DNA end matches TRBJ2-7 better. Germline lookup yields CDR1 MNHEY and CDR2 SVGAGI. This CDR3 contains 14 residues. The CDR3 DNA reads as TGTGCCAGCAGTTACTCATCACAGGGAAACGAGCAGTACTTC. Translation gives CASSYSSQGNEQYF.

The chain joins TRBV19 to TRBJ2-5; 9 nucleotides align to TRBD1. The CDR3 covers 12 residues. The germline V gene encodes CDR1 LNHDA and CDR2 SQIVND (reference sequence). V shed 5 bases, J shed 9 bases, and the junction held 4 bases outside the gene matches. The CDR3 coding sequence is TGTGCCAGTAGTTCGGACAGGGGTTCCCAGTACTTC. Its protein product is CASSSDRGSQYF.

The gene calls are TRBV7-6 and TRBJ2-4, with 13 bases identical to TRBD2. V gave up 5 bases and J gave up 2 bases; unmatched junction bases: 3. The CDR3 has 16 amino acids. Germline CDR1 reads SGHVS; CDR2 reads FNYEAQ. The CDR3 bases are TGTGCCAGCAGCGTGACTAGCGGGGGGCCCAAAAACATTCAGTACTTC. It codes for CASSVTSGGPKNIQYF.

Remarks on this clone: This CDR3 is also generated by other DNA sequences in the sample. This chain connects TRBV19 to TRBJ2-6; D gene uncertain. From germline, CDR1 is LNHDA and CDR2 SQIVND (reference sequence). The germline V and J ends were trimmed by 1 base and 4 bases, with 14 bases remaining between them. This CDR3 contains 17 residues. The CDR3 loop reads CASSIVSAGSGANVLTF. DNA for the CDR3: TGTGCCAGTAGTATAGTAAGCGCCGGCTCCGGGGCCAACGTCCTGACTTTC.

The V and J genes are TRBV2 and TRBJ2-7; TRBD1 matches 9 bases. Germline loops: CDR1 SNHLY, CDR2 FYNNEI. CDR3 length: 15 residues. With 6 bases clipped from V and 4 bases from J, the junction kept 10 bases outside the gene matches. The CDR3, as DNA: TGTGCCAGCAGGCAAGGACAGGGGCTTCAGTACGAGCAGTACTTC. Its translation: CASRQGQGLQYEQYF.

The rearrangement uses TRBV27 and TRBJ1-5; 7 bases align to TRBD1. The CDR3 spans 14 residues. Germline V gives CDR1 MNHEY, CDR2 SMNVEV (reference sequence). V trimming: 6 bases; J trimming: 4 bases; junction bases outside the gene matches: 6. The CDR3 loop is CASSLRQGNQPQHF. DNA of the CDR3: TGTGCCAGCAGCCTCCGACAGGGAAATCAGCCCCAGCATTTT.

The CDR3 loop reads CASSSGTGGGETQYF. The CDR3 DNA reads as TGTGCCAGCAGCTCTGGGACAGGGGGCGGGGAGACCCAGTACTTC. The chain recombines TRBV13 with TRBJ2-5; 12 positions agree with TRBD1. Germline trimming cut 4 bases from V and 5 bases from J; bases unmatched to any gene: 5. The germline gives CDR1 PRHDT, CDR2 FYEKMQ (reference sequence). This CDR3 has 15 amino acids.

This chain joins TRBV15 and TRBJ1-1; the D gene is possibly TRBD1 (5 bases). The V end was cut by 4 bases, the J end by 6 bases, with 15 bases between. Germline loops: CDR1 LNHNV, CDR2 YYDKDF (reference sequence). The CDR3 has 14 residues. CDR3 amino acids: CATSIDDRYSEAFF. CDR3 in DNA: TGTGCCACCAGCATAGATGACAGATACTCTGAAGCTTTCTTT.

V usage is TRBV5-5 and J usage is TRBJ2-2; 16 bases fit TRBD2. The CDR3 is made up of 18 amino acids. Germline values: CDR1 SGHKS, CDR2 YYEKEE (reference sequence). Trimming at V came to 0 bases and at J to 6 bases, leaving 5 bases not matched to a gene. The CDR3, as DNA: TGTGCCAGCAGCTTGGTGGGACTAGCGGGGGGGCGCCCCGGGGAGCTGTTTTTT. Its translation is CASSLVGLAGGRPGELFF.

The chain carries TRBV11-3 and TRBJ2-2; no firm D call. CDR3 length equals 13 residues. V shed 4 bases and J shed 3 bases, with 6 bases lying between them. The germline CDR1 and CDR2 sequences are SGHNT and YENEEA. CDR3 nucleotide sequence: TGTGCCAGCAGCTACACCTACACCGGGGAGCTGTTTTTT. Its protein product is CASSYTYTGELFF.

J is TRBJ2-2 and V is TRBV25-1; D is possibly TRBD1 (6 bases). The length of the CDR3 is 15 residues. V lost 4 bases and J 3 bases, leaving 12 bases between the germline ends. Germline V gives CDR1 MGHDK, CDR2 SYGVNS. In DNA, the CDR3 is TGTGCCAGCAGTGCTTCGGCAGGGGACACCGGGGAGCTGTTTTTT. This gives the protein CASSASAGDTGELFF.